Sequencing of this TCR beta chain was carried out in a study of PD-L1 blockade in urothelial cancer. Across the whole study: Bladder-origin urothelial cancer in males described about 90% of the 29 patients. Blood was tested 3 weeks (second dose) and 6 weeks into treatment. Regarding the study as a whole: At the 3-week point, tumor-associated blood clones expanded more in durable-benefit patients.

CDR1 is SGHRS and CDR2 is YFSETQ in the germline V gene. Trimming removed 4 bases from V and 5 bases from J; junction bases left unmatched: 15. The CDR3 is made up of 17 amino acids. With regard to this clone: Its antigen remains unknown.

Using immunoSEQ multiplex PCR, the repertoire was profiled, and TCRdb retains in-frame clones only, with some absent. The table has around 100,000 clones, under 85% seen once; the top ten hold approximately 2.4%. Locally advanced or metastatic urothelial carcinoma was present in patients. The sequence was obtained from a man in his fifties with urothelial cancer. Sequenced material: PBMCs, taken around atezolizumab (anti-PD-L1) treatment. V and J are TRBV5-1 and TRBJ2-1, with 7 bases fitting TRBD2. CDR3 DNA sequence: TGCGCCAGCAGCGTCGGCACGTGGCGGGAGAGCGACAATGAGCAGTTCTTC. It translates to CASSVGTWRESDNEQFF.